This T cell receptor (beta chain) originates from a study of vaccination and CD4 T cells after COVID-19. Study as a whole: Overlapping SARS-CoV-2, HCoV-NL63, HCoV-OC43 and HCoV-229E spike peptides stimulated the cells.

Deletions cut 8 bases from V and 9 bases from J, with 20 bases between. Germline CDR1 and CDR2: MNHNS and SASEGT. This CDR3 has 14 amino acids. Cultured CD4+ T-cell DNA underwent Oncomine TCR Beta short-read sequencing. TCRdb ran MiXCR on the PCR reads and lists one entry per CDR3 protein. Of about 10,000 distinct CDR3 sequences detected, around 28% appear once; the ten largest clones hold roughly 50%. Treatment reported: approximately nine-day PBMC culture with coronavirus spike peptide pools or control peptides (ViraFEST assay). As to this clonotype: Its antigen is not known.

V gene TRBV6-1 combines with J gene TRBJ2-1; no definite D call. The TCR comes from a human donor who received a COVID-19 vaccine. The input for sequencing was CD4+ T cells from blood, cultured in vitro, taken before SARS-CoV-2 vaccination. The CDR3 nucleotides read TGTGCCAGCTCATTTCGCCCGGGTTCTGGTGAGCAGTTCTTC. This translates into CASSFRPGSGEQFF.